This T cell receptor (beta chain) appears in the sequencing data of a study of cytotoxic CD8 clonotypes in ibrutinib-treated CLL. Study details: Among the patients, 11 presented as relapsed/refractory and about 16 as treatment-naive; roughly 17 showed unmutated IGHV. Mean values per sample were a few hundred thousand productive templates and tens of thousands of productive rearrangements. General study points: Contraction or stability on treatment characterized the public clonotypes, which were uncommon.

The germline V gene encodes CDR1 MDHEN and CDR2 SYDVKM. CDR3 length equals 17 residues. The ends were cut back, 6 bases at V and 4 bases at J, with 22 bases in the middle. Using immunoSEQ multiplex PCR, the repertoire was profiled, and TCRdb retains in-frame clones only, with some absent. The sample comprises roughly 150,000 clones, more than 70% of which are singletons, and roughly 3% rests with the top ten. In regard to this clone: Its cognate antigen is unknown.

The sequence was obtained from a human donor with chronic lymphocytic leukemia. This specimen consisted of PBMCs, obtained at disease progression, from a patient treated with ibrutinib. V gene TRBV28 combines with J gene TRBJ2-1; D unresolved. This chain's CDR3 is CASSPLISRPPYNEQFF. The DNA for the CDR3 is TGTGCCAGCAGCCCCTTAATCTCCCGGCCACCTTACAATGAGCAGTTCTTC.